This T cell receptor beta chain comes out of a study of response to subunit inactivated influenza vaccine. This clonotype was picked up a small number of times. Its antigen is not known. V lost 6 bases, J lost 0 bases, and 9 bases lay in between. CDR1 and CDR2 from the germline V gene are MDHEN and SYDVKM. The CDR3 is 14 amino acids. TCRdb re-called the RT-PCR reads through MiXCR, storing one row per CDR3 protein. The table has roughly 700,000 distinct CDR3 sequences, approximately 15% seen once. Study results and limitations: The authors suggested that few new T cells are recruited per seasonal influenza vaccination.

The TCR was taken from a man aged 50 or older who received an inactivated influenza vaccine. V gene TRBV28 combines with J gene TRBJ2-1, with unresolved D. The specimen was PBMCs from blood, collected less than 15 days before vaccination. The CDR3 loop reads CASREELSYNEQFF. The CDR3 coding sequence is TGTGCCAGCAGAGAGGAGCTCTCCTACAATGAGCAGTTCTTC.